This TCR beta chain was sequenced for a study of early T cells in non-severe SARS-CoV-2 infection. Background on the study: The study sequenced bulk RNA from unsorted whole blood, with chains unpaired.

Unique molecular identifiers tagged individual cDNA molecules. TCRdb re-called the 5' RACE reads with MiXCR, one entry per CDR3 protein. The table has about 76,000 distinct CDR3 sequences, about 12% seen once. Study-level points and caveats: VDJdb-based annotation leaned toward anti-spike CD8 responses and missed private and CD4 specificities.

This clonotype was observed a few times. Its antigen remains unknown. Germline V gives CDR1 MNHNS, CDR2 SASEGT. The CDR3 contains 12 residues. Trimming removed 3 bases at V and 8 bases at J, with 8 bases between. This sequence joins TRBV6-1 and TRBJ2-1; D remains ambiguous. The clonotype originates from an adult who was a healthcare worker with PCR-confirmed SARS-CoV-2 infection or an uninfected control (not recorded which). Input material: whole blood. This chain's CDR3 is CASSDRVDEQFF. CDR3 bases: TGTGCCAGCAGTGATCGCGTGGATGAGCAGTTCTTC.